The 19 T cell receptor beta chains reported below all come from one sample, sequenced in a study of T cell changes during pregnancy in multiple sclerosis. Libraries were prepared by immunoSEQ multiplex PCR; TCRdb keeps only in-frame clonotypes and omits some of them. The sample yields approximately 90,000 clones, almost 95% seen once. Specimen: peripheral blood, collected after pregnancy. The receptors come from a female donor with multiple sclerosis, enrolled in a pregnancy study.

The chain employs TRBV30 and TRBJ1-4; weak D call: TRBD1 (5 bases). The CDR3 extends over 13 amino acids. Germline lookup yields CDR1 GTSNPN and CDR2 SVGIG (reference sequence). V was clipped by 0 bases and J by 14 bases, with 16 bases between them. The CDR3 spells CAWSVRRPGGLFF. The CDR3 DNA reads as TGTGCCTGGAGTGTACGACGGCCCGGGGGGCTGTTTTTT.

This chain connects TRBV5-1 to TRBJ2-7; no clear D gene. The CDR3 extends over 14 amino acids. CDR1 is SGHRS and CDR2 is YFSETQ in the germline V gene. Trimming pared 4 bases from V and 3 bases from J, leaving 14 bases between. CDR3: CASSPDPQSYEQYF. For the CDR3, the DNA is TGCGCCAGCAGCCCCGATCCACAGAGCTACGAGCAGTACTTC.

For the CDR3, the DNA is TGTGCCAGCAGTGACTCGACAAATCACGTAGCGGGAGTAAAGACCCAGTACTTC. Its protein product is CASSDSTNHVAGVKTQYF. The V call is TRBV6-4, the J call TRBJ2-5; TRBD2 matches 9 bases. Germline assignment: CDR1 MRHNA and CDR2 SNTAGT. Trimming cost V 0 bases and J 6 bases; bases outside gene matches: 14. The CDR3 covers 18 residues.

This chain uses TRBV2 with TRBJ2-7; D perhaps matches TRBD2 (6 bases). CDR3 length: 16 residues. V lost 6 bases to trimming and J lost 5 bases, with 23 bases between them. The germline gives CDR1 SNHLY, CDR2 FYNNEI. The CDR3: CASSLNSGTNPNEQYF. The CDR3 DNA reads TGTGCCAGCAGCCTCAATAGCGGCACGAACCCTAACGAGCAGTACTTC.

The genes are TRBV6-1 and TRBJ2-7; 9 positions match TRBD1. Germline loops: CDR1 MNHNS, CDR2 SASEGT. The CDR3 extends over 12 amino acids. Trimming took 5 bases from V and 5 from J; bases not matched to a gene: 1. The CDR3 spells CASSRDRDEQYF. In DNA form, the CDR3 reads TGTGCCAGCAGTCGGGACAGGGACGAGCAGTACTTC.

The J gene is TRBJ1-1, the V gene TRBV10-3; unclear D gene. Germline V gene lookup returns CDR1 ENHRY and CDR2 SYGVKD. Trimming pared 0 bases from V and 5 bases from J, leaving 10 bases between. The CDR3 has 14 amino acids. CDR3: CAISESGRETEAFF. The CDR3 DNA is TGTGCCATCAGTGAGTCGGGAAGGGAGACTGAAGCTTTCTTT.

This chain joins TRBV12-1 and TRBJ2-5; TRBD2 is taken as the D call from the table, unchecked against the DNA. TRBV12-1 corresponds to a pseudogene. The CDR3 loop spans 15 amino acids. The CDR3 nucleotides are TGTGCCAGCAGCAAATCGGGATTACGAGAAGAGACCCAGTACTTC. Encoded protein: CASSKSGLREETQYF.

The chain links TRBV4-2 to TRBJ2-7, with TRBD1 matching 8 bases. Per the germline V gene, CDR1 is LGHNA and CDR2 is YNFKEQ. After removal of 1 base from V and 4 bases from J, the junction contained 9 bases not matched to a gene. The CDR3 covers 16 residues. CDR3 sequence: CASSQAGTGPFYEQYF. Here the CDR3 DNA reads TGTGCCAGCAGCCAAGCCGGGACAGGTCCTTTTTACGAGCAGTACTTC.

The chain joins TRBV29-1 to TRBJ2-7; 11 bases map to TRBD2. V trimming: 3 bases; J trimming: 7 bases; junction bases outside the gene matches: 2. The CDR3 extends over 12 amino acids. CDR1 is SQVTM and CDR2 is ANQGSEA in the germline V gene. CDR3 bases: TGCAGCGTTGATTCTAGCGGGAGGGAGCAGTACTTC. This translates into CSVDSSGREQYF.

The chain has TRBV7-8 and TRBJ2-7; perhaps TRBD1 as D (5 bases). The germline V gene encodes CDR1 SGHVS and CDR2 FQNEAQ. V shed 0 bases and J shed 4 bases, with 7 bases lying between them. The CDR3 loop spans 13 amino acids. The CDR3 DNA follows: TGTGCCAGCAGCTTAGCTAGGGGATACGAGCAGTACTTC. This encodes CASSLARGYEQYF.

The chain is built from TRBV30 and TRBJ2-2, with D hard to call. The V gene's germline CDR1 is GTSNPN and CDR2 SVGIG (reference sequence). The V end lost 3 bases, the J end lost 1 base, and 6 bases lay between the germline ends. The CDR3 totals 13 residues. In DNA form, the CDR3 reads TGTGCCTGGAGGAGGATGAACACCGGGGAGCTGTTTTTT. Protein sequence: CAWRRMNTGELFF.

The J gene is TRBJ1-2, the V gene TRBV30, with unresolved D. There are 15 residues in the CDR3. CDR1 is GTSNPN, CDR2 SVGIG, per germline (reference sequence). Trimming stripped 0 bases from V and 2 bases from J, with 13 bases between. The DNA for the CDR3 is TGTGCCTGGAGTGTATACCCCCCCGGGAACTATGGCTACACCTTC. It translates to CAWSVYPPGNYGYTF.

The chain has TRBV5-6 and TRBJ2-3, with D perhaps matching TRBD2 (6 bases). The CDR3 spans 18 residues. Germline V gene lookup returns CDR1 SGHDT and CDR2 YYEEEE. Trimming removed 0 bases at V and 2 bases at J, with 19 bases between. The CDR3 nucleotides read TGTGCCAGCAGCTTGGACCCAACTAGCAGACGAGCCACAGATACGCAGTATTTT. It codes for CASSLDPTSRRATDTQYF.

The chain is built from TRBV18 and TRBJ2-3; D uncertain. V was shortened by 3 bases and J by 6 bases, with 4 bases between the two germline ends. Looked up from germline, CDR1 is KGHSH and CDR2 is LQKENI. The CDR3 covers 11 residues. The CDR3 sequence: CASSPEDTQYF. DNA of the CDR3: TGTGCCAGCTCACCCGAGGATACGCAGTATTTT.

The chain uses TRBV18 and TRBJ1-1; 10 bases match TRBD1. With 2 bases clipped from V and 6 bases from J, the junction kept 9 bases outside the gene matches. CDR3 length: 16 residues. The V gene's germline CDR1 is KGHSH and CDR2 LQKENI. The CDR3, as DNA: TGTGCCAGCTCACCAGAAGTCGGGACAGGGGTCGCTGAAGCTTTCTTT. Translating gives CASSPEVGTGVAEAFF. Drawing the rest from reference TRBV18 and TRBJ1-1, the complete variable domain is NAGVMQNPRHLVRRRGQEARLRCSPMKGHSHVYWYRQLPEEGLKFMVYLQKENIIDESGMPKERFSAEFPKEGPSILRIQQVVRGDSAAYFCASSPEVGTGVAEAFFGQGTRLTVV.

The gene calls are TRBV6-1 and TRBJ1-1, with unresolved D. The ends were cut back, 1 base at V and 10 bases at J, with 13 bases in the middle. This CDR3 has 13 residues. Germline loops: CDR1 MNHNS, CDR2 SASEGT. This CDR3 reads CASSEDDNGLAFF. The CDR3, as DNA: TGTGCCAGCAGTGAAGACGACAATGGGCTAGCTTTCTTT.

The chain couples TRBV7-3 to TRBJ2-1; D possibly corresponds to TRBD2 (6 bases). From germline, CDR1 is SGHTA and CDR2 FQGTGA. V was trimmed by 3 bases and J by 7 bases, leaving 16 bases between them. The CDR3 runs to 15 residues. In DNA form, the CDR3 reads TGTGCCAGCAGCTTGGGACTCCACTTTCTGAATGAGCAGTTCTTC. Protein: CASSLGLHFLNEQFF.

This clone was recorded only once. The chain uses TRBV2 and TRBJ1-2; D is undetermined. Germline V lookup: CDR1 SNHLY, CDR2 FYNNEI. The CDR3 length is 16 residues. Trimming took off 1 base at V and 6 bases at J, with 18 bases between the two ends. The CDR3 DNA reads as TGTGCCAGCAGTGAAGGGTGGCAGGTGCTTAATAATGGCTACACCTTC. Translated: CASSEGWQVLNNGYTF. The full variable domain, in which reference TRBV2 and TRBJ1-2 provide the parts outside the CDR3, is EPEVTQTPSHQVTQMGQEVILRCVPISNHLYFYWYRQILGQKVEFLVSFYNNEISEKSEIFDDQFSVERPDGSNFTLKIRSTKLEDSAMYFCASSEGWQVLNNGYTFGSGTRLTVV.

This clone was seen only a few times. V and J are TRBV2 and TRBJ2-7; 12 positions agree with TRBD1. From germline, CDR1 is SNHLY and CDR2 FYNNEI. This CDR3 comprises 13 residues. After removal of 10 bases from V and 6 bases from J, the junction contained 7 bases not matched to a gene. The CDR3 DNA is TGTGCCACAACCGGGACAGGGGGCGGCGAGCAGTACTTC. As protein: CATTGTGGGEQYF.